There are a few counts of the clone carrying this TCR beta chain. This entry comes from a study of technical replicates of blood from a handful of donors. Data came from immunoSEQ multiplex PCR; TCRdb stores just in-frame clones and leaves some out. The sample lists 70,000 or so clones; roughly nine tenths were seen once. Sequencing was carried out using T cells isolated from PBMCs. This TCR was recovered from a human donor in good health. Some clones in this sample may be carry-over from other donors' samples.

The CDR3 here is CASGGGNTEAFF. The CDR3 coding sequence is TGTGCCAGCGGGGGCGGCAACACTGAAGCTTTCTTT. This sequence joins TRBV7-9 and TRBJ1-1; D possibly corresponds to TRBD1 (6 bases). The length of the CDR3 is 12 residues. Trimming left V 8 bases short and J 2 bases short, with 9 bases between. Germline V gives CDR1 SEHNR, CDR2 FQNEAQ (reference sequence).